This TCR beta chain stems from a study of control samples from healthy donors and cancer patients. This table comes from immunoSEQ multiplex PCR, and its TCRdb copy is limited to in-frame clones, with some not included. In the table there are about 170,000 clones, around 93% of which are singletons. Deletions cut 0 bases from V and 5 bases from J, with 10 bases between. The germline V gene has CDR1 MGHRA and CDR2 YSYEKL. The CDR3 has 14 residues. Specimen: blood. This TCR came from a woman aged 55-69 years in good health. The genes are TRBV4-1 and TRBJ1-1; TRBD1 might be the D (5 bases). The CDR3 here is CASSQEQGWTEAFF. CDR3 nucleotide sequence: TGCGCCAGCAGCCAAGAGCAGGGATGGACTGAAGCTTTCTTT.